This T cell receptor (beta chain) originates from a study of identical twins. Template switching added a universal primer site, and cDNA bore unique molecular identifiers. TCRdb re-called the 5' RACE reads with MiXCR, one entry per CDR3 protein. The repertoire holds 1,800,000 or so distinct CDR3 sequences, with less than 35% as singletons. This clonotype was observed a few times. What it binds is not known. Findings and limits, study-wide: Insertion counts were lower in abundant cord blood beta clonotypes, a trend that memory repertoires did not show. The study found weaker excess twin sharing in beta out-of-frame sequences.

The sequencing sample was made of cord blood. The sequence came from a newborn girl in good health.

The CDR3 coding sequence is TGTGCCAGCAGTCCGACCGGGACATTGAACACTGAAGCTTTCTTT. It codes for CASSPTGTLNTEAFF. The rearrangement uses TRBV12-3 or TRBV12-4 and TRBJ1-1; D perhaps matches TRBD1 (6 bases). V lost 5 bases and J lost 0, with 13 bases in between. The CDR3 is made up of 15 amino acids.